The 18 T cell receptor beta chains below all came from one sample that was sequenced in a study of blood T cell repertoires in COVID-19. Clones were read by immunoSEQ multiplex PCR, and TCRdb kept only the in-frame ones, dropping some. The data contain some 66,000 clones, approximately 90% of them singletons. The sample consisted of peripheral blood. The receptors were sampled from a woman aged 60-75 years with acute or convalescent COVID-19.

This sequence joins TRBV4-2 and TRBJ2-5; the match to TRBD1 covers 8 bases. This CDR3 is 15 amino acids long. With V trimmed by 2 bases and J by 3 bases, 5 bases remained unmatched. From germline, CDR1 is LGHNA and CDR2 YNFKEQ. The CDR3 is CASSQNHRGEETQYF. The CDR3 DNA reads as TGTGCCAGCAGCCAAAACCACAGGGGGGAAGAGACCCAGTACTTC.

The rearrangement uses TRBV6-5 and TRBJ1-2; TRBD1 is a possible D gene (6 bases). V was trimmed by 6 bases and J by 0 bases, leaving 8 bases between them. The CDR3 extends over 13 amino acids. Looked up from germline, CDR1 is MNHEY and CDR2 is SVGAGI. CDR3 sequence reads: CASRGTTNYGYTF. The DNA for the CDR3 is TGTGCCAGCAGAGGGACAACTAACTATGGCTACACCTTC.

The genes are TRBV9 and TRBJ2-1; 8 nucleotides match TRBD1. This CDR3 contains 16 residues. V trimming: 0 bases; J trimming: 7 bases; junction bases outside the gene matches: 9. CDR1 SGDLS and CDR2 YYNGEE come from the germline V gene. CDR3 sequence: CASSVASGGTGNEQFF. The CDR3 DNA sequence: TGTGCCAGCAGCGTAGCTTCAGGGGGCACGGGGAATGAGCAGTTCTTC.

V and J are TRBV20-1 and TRBJ1-1, with D uncertain. V lost 0 bases, J lost 6 bases, and 5 bases lay in between. The CDR3 consists of 11 residues. The germline CDR1 and CDR2 sequences are DFQATT and SNEGSKA (reference sequence). This CDR3 reads CSARDNPEAFF. The CDR3 coding sequence is TGCAGTGCTAGAGACAATCCTGAAGCTTTCTTT.

This clone was counted between two and nine times. An end of the junction does not agree with germline; a read error may underlie this. The chain has TRBV7-6 and TRBJ2-1; TRBD2 matches at 11 bases. The germline CDR1 and CDR2 sequences are SGHVS and FNYEAQ. There are 15 residues in the CDR3. CDR3 in amino acids: CASNPTSGGYDEQFF. The CDR3 DNA sequence: TGTGCCAGCAACCCCACTAGCGGGGGCTACGATGAGCAGTTCTTC.

V and J are TRBV7-8 and TRBJ1-4, with 8 bases aligning to TRBD1. Germline CDR1 is SGHVS and CDR2 is FQNEAQ. The trim removed 4 bases at V and 2 bases at J, leaving 6 bases unmatched. The CDR3 runs to 16 residues. CDR3 sequence (DNA): TGTGCCAGCAGCTCCTCCCGGGACAGGACTAATGAAAAACTGTTTTTT. It translates to CASSSSRDRTNEKLFF. The full variable domain, its missing parts supplied by reference TRBV7-8 and TRBJ1-4, is GAGVSQSPRYKVAKRGQDVALRCDPISGHVSLFWYQQALGQGPEFLTYFQNEAQLDKSGLPSDRFFAERPEGSVSTLKIQRTQQEDSAVYLCASSSSRDRTNEKLFFGSGTQLSVL.

The chain employs TRBV5-1 and TRBJ1-2, with TRBD1 matching 10 bases. With 6 bases clipped from V and 2 bases from J, the junction kept 10 bases outside the gene matches. The CDR3 totals 16 residues. Germline V gives CDR1 SGHRS, CDR2 YFSETQ. DNA of the CDR3: TGCGCCAGCAACGTCCAACCGGGACAGGGGAACTATGGCTACACCTTC. Translation: CASNVQPGQGNYGYTF.

This chain connects TRBV12-3 or TRBV12-4 to TRBJ2-1, with 7 bases fitting TRBD1. The ends lost 4 bases at V and 4 bases at J; junction bases unmatched: 1. The CDR3 totals 13 residues. CDR3 region: CASSSGGYNEQFF. The CDR3 DNA reads as TGTGCCAGCAGTTCAGGGGGATACAATGAGCAGTTCTTC.

The chain joins TRBV10-3 to TRBJ1-1, with 7 bases that match TRBD1. J was trimmed by 3 bases and V by 0 bases; bases with no gene match: 4. This CDR3 spans 15 amino acids. Germline CDR1 is ENHRY and CDR2 is SYGVKD. CDR3 sequence: CAISESGQGDTEAFF. As DNA, the CDR3 is TGTGCCATCAGTGAGTCAGGGCAGGGGGACACTGAAGCTTTCTTT.

DNA for the CDR3: TGTGCCAGTAGTACGGGACAGGGGGCTCTAACAGATACGCAGTATTTT. It yields the protein CASSTGQGALTDTQYF. The rearrangement uses TRBV19 and TRBJ2-3; 12 bases match TRBD1. Germline V gene sequence: CDR1 LNHDA, CDR2 SQIVND (reference sequence). This CDR3 is built from 16 residues. Losses at the gene ends were 4 bases for V and 3 bases for J; bases not matched to a gene: 5.

The chain carries TRBV5-1 and TRBJ2-2, with 8 bases that match TRBD1. The J segment lost 6 bases and the V segment lost 4 bases, leaving 2 bases of the junction unmatched. The CDR3 sequence is 13 residues long. Germline-derived CDR1 and CDR2 are SGHRS and YFSETQ. CDR3 coding DNA: TGCGCCAGCAGCCTGACAGGGGCCGGGGAGCTGTTTTTT. Residues: CASSLTGAGELFF.

The chain employs TRBV19 and TRBJ2-3, with TRBD2 matching 7 bases. The CDR3 is 15 amino acids. Germline V gives CDR1 LNHDA, CDR2 SQIVND (reference sequence). Losses at the gene ends were 4 bases for V and 8 bases for J; bases not matched to a gene: 12. CDR3 nucleotides: TGTGCCAGTAGTAACGACGGGGGGTCCGGCGGTACGCAGTATTTT. As protein: CASSNDGGSGGTQYF.

The DNA of the CDR3 is TGTGCCAGTAGTATAGCTGAGACTAGCTACCTCAATGAGCAGTTCTTC. Translation: CASSIAETSYLNEQFF. V is TRBV19 and J is TRBJ2-1; 7 bases agree with TRBD2. The CDR3 is 16 residues long. J was trimmed by 6 bases and V by 1 base; bases with no gene match: 9. Per germline, CDR1 LNHDA and CDR2 SQIVND (reference sequence). The full variable domain, its missing parts supplied by reference TRBV19 and TRBJ2-1, is DGGITQSPKYLFRKEGQNVTLSCEQNLNHDAMYWYRQDPGQGLRLIYYSQIVNDFQKGDIAEGYSVSREKKESFPLTVTSAQKNPTAFYLCASSIAETSYLNEQFFGPGTRLTVL.

V is TRBV5-1 and J is TRBJ2-1; the D gene is possibly TRBD2 (5 bases). Trimming cost V 3 bases and J 0 bases, with 10 bases left between them. This CDR3 has 15 amino acids. CDR1 is SGHRS and CDR2 is YFSETQ in the germline V gene. For the CDR3, the DNA is TGCGCCAGCAGCTCTCGAGGGAGCTCCTACAATGAGCAGTTCTTC. This codes for CASSSRGSSYNEQFF.

V usage is TRBV3-1 (or the pseudogene TRBV3-2) and J usage is TRBJ1-2; 8 bases fit TRBD1. The V gene's germline CDR1 is LGHDT and CDR2 YNNKEL (reference sequence). The ends lost 1 base at V and 5 bases at J; junction bases unmatched: 3. The CDR3 sequence is 14 residues long. As DNA, the CDR3 is TGTGCCAGCAGCCAAGCCCACAGGGGGTATGGCTACACCTTC. Amino acid sequence: CASSQAHRGYGYTF.

The chain couples TRBV27 to TRBJ2-3; 9 bases are shared with TRBD2. Germline CDR1 and CDR2: MNHEY and SMNVEV (reference sequence). Unmatched junction bases numbered 13, after V lost 5 bases and J lost 4 bases. CDR3 length: 17 amino acids. CDR3 in amino acids: CASSPRDQREASDTQYF. CDR3 in DNA: TGTGCCAGCAGTCCCCGGGATCAGCGGGAGGCCTCAGATACGCAGTATTTT.

The genes are TRBV19 and TRBJ1-5; D is undetermined. V was shortened by 5 bases and J by 0 bases, with 14 bases between the two germline ends. The length of the CDR3 is 16 residues. Looked up from germline, CDR1 is LNHDA and CDR2 is SQIVND (reference sequence). CDR3 sequence: CASSRQARFSNQPQHF. In DNA form, the CDR3 reads TGTGCCAGTAGTCGGCAGGCCCGCTTTAGCAATCAGCCCCAGCATTTT.

This chain connects TRBV5-1 to TRBJ1-1; D call uncertain. This CDR3 has 14 residues. The V gene's germline CDR1 is SGHRS and CDR2 YFSETQ. V was clipped by 5 bases and J by 0 bases, with 11 bases between them. The DNA for the CDR3 is TGCGCCAGCAGACTCGAGGCCATGAACACTGAAGCTTTCTTT. It specifies CASRLEAMNTEAFF.